These T cell receptor beta chains were read from a single sample in a study of cytomegalovirus exposure and HLA in healthy donors. Assay: immunoSEQ multiplex PCR; the TCRdb copy retains only in-frame clones and omits some. The repertoire holds 180,000 or so clones, with 82% as singletons. The sequencing sample was made of PBMCs. The source of these receptors is a boy aged 2 to 9 in good health and CMV-seronegative. The conserved cysteine and the conserved F or W are not part of the CDR3 here. The order of the fields is clone size, J gene, V gene, CDR3 protein. For some rows the clone size is stated as once, few or many, or as a class when expanded; others skip it.

abundance: -
j_gene: TRBJ2-1
v_gene: TRBV7-8
CDR3aa: ASSSRSSGRYNEQF

abundance: -
j_gene: TRBJ1-4
v_gene: TRBV7-9
CDR3aa: ASSFSEKLF

abundance: -
j_gene: TRBJ1-4
v_gene: TRBV27
CDR3aa: ASSLSDSTNEKLF

abundance: -
j_gene: TRBJ1-2
v_gene: TRBV2
CDR3aa: ASKGANYGYT

abundance: once
j_gene: TRBJ2-3
v_gene: TRBV9
CDR3aa: ASSAPGHGGPPSLRTDTQY

abundance: -
j_gene: TRBJ1-1
v_gene: TRBV11-2
CDR3aa: ASSSTGITEAF

abundance: -
j_gene: TRBJ2-7
v_gene: TRBV7-9
CDR3aa: ASSPPGQGADEQY

abundance: few
j_gene: TRBJ1-1
v_gene: TRBV19
CDR3aa: ASSITVNTEAF

abundance: -
j_gene: TRBJ1-1
v_gene: TRBV9
CDR3aa: ASSGGTTGPEAF

abundance: -
j_gene: TRBJ1-5
v_gene: TRBV5-8
CDR3aa: ASSPGQWLSNQPQH

abundance: -
j_gene: TRBJ2-5
v_gene: TRBV30
CDR3aa: AWSVSSRGLY

abundance: -
j_gene: TRBJ1-4
v_gene: TRBV30
CDR3aa: AWSGRGSNEKLF

abundance: -
j_gene: TRBJ1-5
v_gene: TRBV18
CDR3aa: ASSPYSNQPQH

abundance: -
j_gene: TRBJ2-7
v_gene: TRBV27
CDR3aa: ASSGRAQGSYEQY

abundance: -
j_gene: TRBJ2-5
v_gene: TRBV9
CDR3aa: ASSLALAGGLETQY

abundance: -
j_gene: TRBJ1-2
v_gene: TRBV15
CDR3aa: ATSPGRDHGYT

abundance: -
j_gene: TRBJ1-2
v_gene: TRBV5-4
CDR3aa: ASSLDSNGYT

abundance: -
j_gene: TRBJ2-7
v_gene: TRBV2
CDR3aa: ASSKSSYEQY

abundance: -
j_gene: TRBJ2-7
v_gene: TRBV6-5
CDR3aa: ASSLSGGGHCEQY

abundance: -
j_gene: TRBJ2-3
v_gene: TRBV7-2
CDR3aa: ASSLAGLVGDTQY

abundance: -
j_gene: TRBJ2-5
v_gene: TRBV27
CDR3aa: ASSWGLAGGTPRETQY

abundance: -
j_gene: TRBJ1-5
v_gene: TRBV11-2
CDR3aa: ASSSARQNQPQH

abundance: -
j_gene: TRBJ2-2
v_gene: TRBV19
CDR3aa: ASTPRGVLNTGELF

abundance: -
j_gene: TRBJ2-7
v_gene: TRBV19
CDR3aa: ASSMVAHEQY

abundance: -
j_gene: -
v_gene: TRBV7-9
CDR3aa: ASSLGTGISYEQY

abundance: -
j_gene: TRBJ2-7
v_gene: TRBV11-3
CDR3aa: ATQHSGGGQNSYEQY

abundance: -
j_gene: TRBJ1-1
v_gene: TRBV18
CDR3aa: ASSPRGGGPEAF

abundance: -
j_gene: TRBJ2-3
v_gene: TRBV2
CDR3aa: ASSRWGDREN

abundance: -
j_gene: -
v_gene: TRBV7-8
CDR3aa: ASSLAEASGLHEQY

abundance: -
j_gene: TRBJ1-1
v_gene: TRBV19
CDR3aa: ASILTGGASTEAF

abundance: -
j_gene: TRBJ1-6
v_gene: TRBV9
CDR3aa: ASSVGLAPGTGVSPLH

abundance: -
j_gene: TRBJ2-4
v_gene: TRBV29-1
CDR3aa: SVEDTGGPNIQY

abundance: once
j_gene: TRBJ1-2
v_gene: TRBV10-2
CDR3aa: ASSGTGSGYT

abundance: once
j_gene: TRBJ2-6
v_gene: TRBV18
CDR3aa: ASSPNSGGASGANVLT

abundance: -
j_gene: TRBJ2-5
v_gene: TRBV7-2
CDR3aa: ASSRWGLAGGNPQETQY

abundance: -
j_gene: TRBJ2-5
v_gene: TRBV15
CDR3aa: ATSSRTQGAETQY

abundance: -
j_gene: TRBJ1-4
v_gene: TRBV4-1
CDR3aa: ASSQVGTADEKLF

abundance: few
j_gene: TRBJ2-3
v_gene: TRBV6-5
CDR3aa: ASSYRGSTDTQY

abundance: -
j_gene: TRBJ2-5
v_gene: TRBV6-5
CDR3aa: ASSSGLASETQY

abundance: -
j_gene: TRBJ2-3
v_gene: TRBV5-1
CDR3aa: ASSLGLAGSTDTQY

abundance: -
j_gene: TRBJ1-1
v_gene: TRBV2
CDR3aa: ASNSFTQNTEAF

abundance: -
j_gene: TRBJ1-3
v_gene: TRBV4-3
CDR3aa: ASSPSVGNTIY

abundance: -
j_gene: TRBJ2-7
v_gene: TRBV10-1
CDR3aa: ALRLAGGLYEQY

abundance: once
j_gene: TRBJ2-3
v_gene: TRBV27
CDR3aa: ASSLGGSTDTQY

abundance: -
j_gene: TRBJ2-4
v_gene: TRBV5-4
CDR3aa: ASSLGTGGAKNIQY

abundance: -
j_gene: TRBJ1-5
v_gene: TRBV6-1
CDR3aa: ASSVPTQGVYQPQH

abundance: -
j_gene: TRBJ2-5
v_gene: TRBV5-1
CDR3aa: ASSFGSSGEETQY

abundance: -
j_gene: TRBJ2-2
v_gene: TRBV5-1
CDR3aa: ASSPGTSRNTGELF

abundance: few
j_gene: TRBJ1-2
v_gene: TRBV27
CDR3aa: ASSLLSGGGYT

abundance: -
j_gene: TRBJ1-1
v_gene: TRBV7-8
CDR3aa: ASSLGGEGEAF

abundance: once
j_gene: TRBJ1-2
v_gene: TRBV5-4
CDR3aa: ASSLDRDGYT

abundance: -
j_gene: TRBJ2-1
v_gene: TRBV7-6
CDR3aa: ASSLVASGGNNEQF

abundance: -
j_gene: TRBJ2-7
v_gene: TRBV2
CDR3aa: ASSEALLNPYEQY